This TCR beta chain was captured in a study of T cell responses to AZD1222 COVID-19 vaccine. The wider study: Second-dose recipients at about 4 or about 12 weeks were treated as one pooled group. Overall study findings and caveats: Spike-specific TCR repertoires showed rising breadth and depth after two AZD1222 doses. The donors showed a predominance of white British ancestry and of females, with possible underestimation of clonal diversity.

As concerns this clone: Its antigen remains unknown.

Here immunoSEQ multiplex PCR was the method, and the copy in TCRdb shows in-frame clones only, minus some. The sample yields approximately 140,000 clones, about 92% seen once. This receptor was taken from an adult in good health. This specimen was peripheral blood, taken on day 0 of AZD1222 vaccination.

The CDR3 nucleotides are TGTGCCTGGAAGCGACTAGCAACTTCGACTGACAATGAGCAGTTCTTC. This translates into CAWKRLATSTDNEQFF. The chain recombines TRBV30 with TRBJ2-1, with 7 bases identical to TRBD2. The J segment lost 5 bases and the V segment lost 4 bases, leaving 14 bases of the junction unmatched. The CDR3 totals 16 residues. Germline CDR1 GTSNPN, CDR2 SVGIG (reference sequence).